These T cell receptor beta chains were read from a single sample in a study of CD8 T cells in Susac syndrome. TCRdb called the immunoSEQ multiplex PCR reads again in MiXCR, with one record for every CDR3 protein. The sample holds under 200,000 distinct CDR3 sequences, 85% to 95% seen once. Sequences were obtained from CD4+ T cells from PBMCs. All receptors derive from a human donor with Susac syndrome. The CDR3 runs from the conserved cysteine through the conserved F or W. A D gene is named only where the DNA matches it firmly. The listing skips clone size in some rows; elsewhere it reads once, few, many or a size class.

>TRBV3-1|TRBD2|TRBJ2-5|NA
TGTGCCAGCAGCCCCCGGCGGGGGGCGGCCCAAGAGACCCAGTACTTC
CASSPRRGAAQETQYF
>TRBV9|NA|TRBJ2-7|NA
TGTGCCAGCAGCCCAGGGCTTACCTCCTACGAGCAGTACTTC
CASSPGLTSYEQYF
>TRBV15|NA|TRBJ2-7|NA
TGTGCCACCAGCAGTGGGGGGACACCCTCCTACGAGCAGTACTTC
CATSSGGTPSYEQYF
>TRBV5-4|NA|TRBJ2-1|NA
TGTGCCAGCAGCTTCGGCCACTACAATGAGCAGTTCTTC
CASSFGHYNEQFF
>TRBV30|NA|TRBJ1-4|NA
TGTGCCTGGAGTGGGGGAACGGATGAAAAACTGTTTTTT
CAWSGGTDEKLFF
>TRBV6-5|NA|TRBJ1-6|NA
TGTGCCAGCAGTTACGTCGCAGGAGGATCACCCCTCCACTTT
CASSYVAGGSPLHF
>TRBV29-1|NA|TRBJ1-2|NA
TGCAGCGTTGAAGCCGGCTACACCTTC
CSVEAGYTF
>TRBV6-2/TRBV6-3|TRBD2|TRBJ2-3|NA
TGTGCCAGCAGTTTCTTCCCGGGGGGGCGGAAGGGAAGCACAGATACGCAGTATTTT
CASSFFPGGRKGSTDTQYF
>TRBV9|TRBD1|TRBJ1-1|NA
TGTGCCAGCAGCGTATTACGGGACAGACGACGGGACACTGAAGCTTTCTTT
CASSVLRDRRRDTEAFF
>TRBV5-1|NA|TRBJ1-2|NA
TGCGCCAGCAGCTTGTCCTCCAGGGGACTTCGGCAGTATGGCTACACCTTC
CASSLSSRGLRQYGYTF
>TRBV20-1|TRBD1|TRBJ1-5|NA
TGCAGTGCCACGTCGGGGACAGGTATTCAGCCCCAGCATTTT
CSATSGTGIQPQHF
>TRBV20-1|NA|TRBJ2-1|NA
TGCAGTGCTAGAATTCACACAGCCTACAATGAGCAGTTCTTC
CSARIHTAYNEQFF
>TRBV2|TRBD1|TRBJ2-5|few
TGTGCCAGCAGCCAAGACAGGGAAGAGACCCAGTACTTC
CASSQDREETQYF
>TRBV2|TRBD1|TRBJ1-1|NA
TGTGCCAGCAGTGGAGGGACAGGGGGCTTCACTGAAGCTTTCTTT
CASSGGTGGFTEAFF
>TRBV12-3/TRBV12-4|NA|TRBJ1-1|NA
TGTGCCAGCAGCCCCCCGTTTCGGGACGCTTTCTTT
CASSPPFRDAFF
>TRBV5-4|TRBD2|TRBJ2-3|once
TGTGCCAGCAGCGATGCTAGCGGGGGGGATGTAGATACGCAGTATTTT
CASSDASGGDVDTQYF
>TRBV12-3/TRBV12-4|NA|TRBJ2-5|once
TGTGCCAGCAGTGCACCCGGCCTTGGAGGGGAGACCCAGTACTTC
CASSAPGLGGETQYF
>TRBV3-1|TRBD1|TRBJ2-5|NA
TGTGCCAGCAGCCCACAGGGGGTGGAGACCCAGTACTTC
CASSPQGVETQYF
>TRBV4-2|TRBD2|TRBJ2-5|NA
TGTGCCAGCAGCCAAGATCCCCCCACCGCTCTAGCGGGGGCGCAAGAGACCCAGTACTTC
CASSQDPPTALAGAQETQYF
>TRBV24-1|TRBD1|TRBJ2-1|NA
TGTGCCACCAGTGATTCCCGGACAGGTCACAATGAGCAGTTCTTC
CATSDSRTGHNEQFF
>TRBV5-6|NA|TRBJ2-7|NA
TGTGCCAGCAGCGGGGGACGGTGGAGCTCCTACGAGCAGTACTTC
CASSGGRWSSYEQYF
>TRBV5-1|NA|TRBJ2-2|NA
TGCGCCAGCAGCAGAAGGACGGACACCGGGGAGCTGTTTTTT
CASSRRTDTGELFF
>TRBV4-1|NA|TRBJ1-2|NA
TGCGCCAGCAGCCAAGTGGGGGGGAATGGCTACACCTTC
CASSQVGGNGYTF
>TRBV4-3|NA|TRBJ2-5|NA
TGCGCCAGCAGCCAAGATGAGGCCTCGCCCCAGTACTTC
CASSQDEASPQYF
>TRBV9|NA|TRBJ2-1|NA
TGTGCCAGCAGCGTAGGATTGGTAGATTACAATGAGCAGTTCTTC
CASSVGLVDYNEQFF
>TRBV20-1|TRBD2|TRBJ2-5|NA
TGCAGTGCTAGGGCGGGGGGCGAGGAGACCCAGTACTTC
CSARAGGEETQYF
>TRBV30|NA|TRBJ2-5|NA
TGTGCCTGGAGTGTGCGAATGGTAGAGACCCAGTACTTC
CAWSVRMVETQYF
>TRBV7-9|NA|TRBJ2-3|NA
TGTGCCAGCCTCCGGACATCGGATACGCAGTATTTT
CASLRTSDTQYF
>TRBV6-5|TRBD1|TRBJ2-1|NA
TGTGCCAGCAGTTACCAGGACAGGTTGAATGAGCAGTTCTTC
CASSYQDRLNEQFF
>TRBV12-3/TRBV12-4|TRBD2|TRBJ2-2|NA
TGTGCCAGCATAGGCGGGGGAAACACCGGGGAGCTGTTTTTT
CASIGGGNTGELFF
>TRBV6-5|NA|TRBJ1-2|NA
TGTGCCAGCAGTCGTCGGCAAGATGACGGCTACACCTTC
CASSRRQDDGYTF
>TRBV24-1|NA|TRBJ1-2|NA
TGTGCCACCAGTGATCTTGGGGCCCCCGGCGGGACGGCTAACTATGGCTACACCTTC
CATSDLGAPGGTANYGYTF
>TRBV20-1|TRBD1|TRBJ2-5|NA
TGCAGTGCTAGAGCCCCACAGGGGGTGGGGGAGACCCAGTACTTC
CSARAPQGVGETQYF
>TRBV5-1|NA|TRBJ1-2|NA
TGCGCCAGCAGCGCGTCAGGGGACTATGGCTACACCTTC
CASSASGDYGYTF
>TRBV7-9|TRBD2|TRBJ2-1|NA
TGTGCCAGCAGCTTTCTCGGGGGGGTCAGCAATGAGCAGTTCTTC
CASSFLGGVSNEQFF
>TRBV3-1|NA|TRBJ1-1|NA
TGTGCCAGCAGCCAAGGGGGAGGAGGGCCCACTGAAGCTTTCTTT
CASSQGGGGPTEAFF
>TRBV29-1|NA|TRBJ2-7|NA
TGCAGCGCGACCCGGGCCACGAGCTCCTACGAGCAGTACTTC
CSATRATSSYEQYF
>TRBV4-2|NA|TRBJ1-1|NA
TGTGCCAGCAGCCAACCCTCCGAGGGTGGCACTGAAGCTTTCTTT
CASSQPSEGGTEAFF
>TRBV7-2|NA|TRBJ2-2|few
TGTGCCAGCAGCTTCTCACGGAACACCGGGGAGCTGTTTTTT
CASSFSRNTGELFF
>TRBV4-3|NA|TRBJ2-3|NA
TGCGCCAGCAGCCGCCGGACTGTCACAGATACGCAGTATTTT
CASSRRTVTDTQYF
>TRBV5-1|TRBD1|TRBJ2-2|NA
TGCGCCAGCAGCCCAAAAGCCGGGACAGGGGACGGGGAGCTGTTTTTT
CASSPKAGTGDGELFF
>TRBV9|NA|TRBJ2-3|NA
TGTGCCAGCAGCGCCCCGGAGCGGGACAGGAGCACAGATACGCAGTATTTT
CASSAPERDRSTDTQYF
>TRBV19|TRBD1|TRBJ1-5|NA
TGTGCCAGTAGCATTGACAGGGACCAGCCCCAGCATTTT
CASSIDRDQPQHF
>TRBV30|TRBD1|TRBJ1-6|NA
TGTGCCTGGAGTTTCTCCAAAGGGGACAGTTCACCCCTCCACTTT
CAWSFSKGDSSPLHF
>TRBV5-4|NA|TRBJ2-7|NA
TGTGCCAGCAGCTACCAGGGGAACTACGAGCAGTACTTC
CASSYQGNYEQYF
>TRBV6-8|TRBD2|TRBJ2-3|NA
TGTGCCAGCAGTACGGGACTAGCCCCCATGACAGATACGCAGTATTTT
CASSTGLAPMTDTQYF
>TRBV7-9|TRBD1|TRBJ1-1|NA
TGTGCCAGCAGCATAGGACAGGGCTCCGAAGCTTTCTTT
CASSIGQGSEAFF
>TRBV9|NA|TRBJ2-5|few
TGTGCCAGCAGCGCATCCACGCGGGAAGGGACCCAGTACTTC
CASSASTREGTQYF
>TRBV4-3|TRBD1|TRBJ2-1|NA
TGCGCCAGCGGAAGGACAGGTCTCTACAATGAGCAGTTCTTC
CASGRTGLYNEQFF
>TRBV30|NA|TRBJ2-1|NA
TGTGCCTGGAGTTTGGCGCGGGAAGGGTCCGGGGTTGAGCAGTTCTTC
CAWSLAREGSGVEQFF
>TRBV12-3/TRBV12-4|TRBD1|TRBJ1-2|NA
TGTGCCAGCAGACCGACAGGGAACTATGGCTACACCTTC
CASRPTGNYGYTF
>TRBV20-1|NA|TRBJ2-1|NA
TGCAGTGCTCGATACTACGATGAGCAGTTCTTC
CSARYYDEQFF
>TRBV9|NA|TRBJ2-2|once
TGTGCCAGCAGGGGGATTAAAGACACCGGGGAGCTGTTTTTT
CASRGIKDTGELFF
>TRBV27|NA|TRBJ1-6|NA
TGTGCCAGCAGTTTATTCGGTGGTGGCTCACCCCTCCACTTT
CASSLFGGGSPLHF
>TRBV20-1|NA|TRBJ2-5|NA
TGCAGTGCTAGAGATCTGGCCAAGACCCAGTACTTC
CSARDLAKTQYF
>TRBV20-1|NA|TRBJ2-2|NA
TGCAGTGGATTCTGGGGGGACACCGGGGAGCTGTTTTTT
CSGFWGDTGELFF
>TRBV20-1|NA|TRBJ2-3|NA
TGCAGTGCTAGAGATGTAAAGGGGAGGACAGATACGCAGTATTTT
CSARDVKGRTDTQYF
>TRBV5-6|NA|TRBJ2-7|NA
TGTGCCAGCAGCTTGGAACAGGAGCAGTACTTC
CASSLEQEQYF
>TRBV4-1|TRBD2|TRBJ2-5|NA
TGCGCCAGCAGCCAAGATCGGCTAGCGGGGGGAGTAACGGAGACCCAGTACTTC
CASSQDRLAGGVTETQYF